Given below is one TCR beta chain in context. No antigen is known for it. Data came from immunoSEQ multiplex PCR; TCRdb stores just in-frame clones and leaves some out. Of 2 million to 2.5 million clones in the sample, almost 96% are singletons; the top ten hold over 0.1%. This sample was taken from a study of shared clonotypes between healthy human individuals. Regarding the study as a whole: Generation probabilities of non-shared clonotypes were lower (relative to those shared by all four donors).

The germline gives CDR1 MNHEY, CDR2 SVGAGI. This CDR3 region has 14 residues. The ends lost 0 bases at V and 8 bases at J; junction bases unmatched: 3. The receptor was derived from a man younger than 35 in good health. Source material: naive CD4+ T cells sorted from blood. Noted subset: CD45RA+ positively selected. The chain has TRBV6-5 and TRBJ2-2; TRBD1 aligns across 7 bases. The CDR3: CASSYSNRGGELFF. The CDR3 nucleotides are TGTGCCAGCAGTTACTCGAACAGGGGAGGGGAGCTGTTTTTT.